This record concerns one T cell receptor beta chain sequence. This sample stems from a study of blood T cell repertoires in COVID-19. Background on the study: Some COVID-19 samples were acute and others convalescent; all came from the United States, Italy and Spain.

The assay was immunoSEQ multiplex PCR, and TCRdb's table has in-frame clones only and misses some. The sample contains 49,000 or so clones, around 86% of which appear only once. The CDR3 runs 17 residues. In germline, CDR1 is MNHEY, CDR2 SVGEGT. Between the trimmed V and J ends, which lost 5 bases and 0 bases, there was a span of 17 bases. The chain employs TRBV6-2 or TRBV6-3 and TRBJ2-4; D might be TRBD1 (6 bases). Sequenced: peripheral blood. The clonotype originates from a man aged 50-59 years with active COVID-19. CDR3 residues: CASSRPGQYLAKNIQYF. The DNA of the CDR3 is TGTGCCAGCAGTCGCCCGGGACAATACTTAGCCAAAAACATTCAGTACTTC.